The 19 T cell receptor beta chains presented below share a single source sample, sequenced in a study of T cell responses to AZD1222 COVID-19 vaccine. The assay was immunoSEQ multiplex PCR, and TCRdb's table has in-frame clones only and misses some. The sample holds more than 150,000 clones, approximately 94% seen once. Sequencing was performed on peripheral blood, taken 28 days after the second AZD1222 dose. Receptor source: an adult who received the AZD1222 COVID-19 vaccine.

This clone was seen only once. The rearrangement joins TRBV7-2 to TRBJ2-1; 13 nucleotides line up with TRBD2. CDR1 is SGHTA, CDR2 FQGNSA, per germline. Trimming at V came to 5 bases and at J to 8 bases, leaving 6 bases not matched to a gene. The CDR3 runs to 15 residues. The CDR3 nucleotides are TGTGCCAGCAGCCCTAGGACTAGCGGGGGCTATGAGCAGTTCTTC. It translates to CASSPRTSGGYEQFF.

The chain recombines TRBV2 with TRBJ1-2, with D uncertain. The V end lost 3 bases, the J end lost 2 bases, and 10 bases lay between the germline ends. CDR3 length: 14 amino acids. CDR1 is SNHLY and CDR2 is FYNNEI in the germline V gene. The DNA of the CDR3 is TGTGCCAGCAGTGATGGGCGTACAAACTATGGCTACACCTTC. Protein product: CASSDGRTNYGYTF.

The table lists this clone with a count of one. V is TRBV7-9 and J is TRBJ1-1, with D hard to call. Trimming left V 5 bases short and J 0 bases short, with 13 bases between. This CDR3 is built from 15 residues. Germline-derived CDR1 and CDR2 are SEHNR and FQNEAQ (reference sequence). CDR3 bases: TGTGCCAGCAGCCCATTCGGGGAATTGAACACTGAAGCTTTCTTT. This sequence encodes CASSPFGELNTEAFF. Variable domain in full (rest from reference TRBV7-9 and TRBJ1-1): DTGVSQNPRHKITKRGQNVTFRCDPISEHNRLYWYRQTLGQGPEFLTYFQNEAQLEKSRLLSDRFSAERPKGSFSTLEIQRTEQGDSAMYLCASSPFGELNTEAFFGQGTRLTVV.

This sequence joins TRBV30 and TRBJ1-1, with TRBD1 matching over 8 bases. The germline gives CDR1 GTSNPN, CDR2 SVGIG (reference sequence). V gave up 4 bases and J gave up 10 bases; unmatched junction bases: 8. This CDR3 region has 12 residues. The CDR3 reads CAWMGQETGAFF. In DNA, the CDR3 is TGTGCCTGGATGGGACAGGAAACGGGAGCTTTCTTT.

This chain connects TRBV7-3 to TRBJ1-1; D unclear. V lost 0 bases, J lost 4 bases, and 9 bases lay in between. This CDR3 is 14 amino acids long. The germline V gene has CDR1 SGHTA and CDR2 FQGTGA. The CDR3: CASSLTGKGTEAFF. CDR3 DNA: TGTGCCAGCAGCTTAACTGGAAAAGGCACTGAAGCTTTCTTT.

The V and J genes are TRBV19 and TRBJ2-6; 7 nucleotides agree with TRBD1. Germline V gene sequence: CDR1 LNHDA, CDR2 SQIVND (reference sequence). V was pared by 5 bases and J by 17 bases, with 15 bases of the junction left unmatched. The CDR3 contains 14 residues. The CDR3 is CASSPGQQPWRVTF. CDR3 nucleotides: TGTGCCAGTAGTCCGGGACAGCAACCCTGGCGGGTGACTTTC.

This rearrangement joins TRBV7-2 to TRBJ2-3; TRBD2 matches 11 bases. Germline-derived CDR1 and CDR2 are SGHTA and FQGNSA. J gave up 5 bases and V 2 bases, and 12 bases lay outside the gene matches. The CDR3 totals 18 residues. This chain's CDR3 is CASSLPIELAGEGDTQYF. CDR3 DNA: TGTGCCAGCAGCTTACCAATTGAACTAGCGGGAGAAGGAGATACGCAGTATTTT.

The CDR3 region has the DNA TGTGCCAGTAGGAGGGATTCCAGGGGGCTTTCCTACAATGAGCAGTTCTTC. This gives the protein CASRRDSRGLSYNEQFF. The chain employs TRBV19 and TRBJ2-1; 8 nucleotides match TRBD1. Looked up from germline, CDR1 is LNHDA and CDR2 is SQIVND (reference sequence). The CDR3 consists of 17 residues. Trimming took 6 bases from V and 1 from J; bases not matched to a gene: 11.

This chain joins TRBV28 and TRBJ1-5; unclear D gene. The CDR3 consists of 13 residues. Trimming shortened V by 10 bases and J by 12 bases, and 22 bases separated the two germline ends. The germline gives CDR1 MDHEN, CDR2 SYDVKM. The chain's CDR3 is CATVRGPSSHQHF. CDR3 nucleotide sequence: TGTGCCACCGTTCGAGGGCCCTCATCGCACCAGCATTTT.

The chain links TRBV2 to TRBJ1-3, with D possibly being TRBD1 (5 bases). This CDR3 spans 14 amino acids. The germline gives CDR1 SNHLY, CDR2 FYNNEI. Trimming took 5 bases from V and 0 from J, leaving 8 bases between them. The CDR3 loop is CASSPGPSGNTIYF. The DNA of the CDR3 is TGTGCCAGCAGTCCGGGACCCTCTGGAAACACCATATATTTT. Based on the CDR3 plus reference TRBV2 and TRBJ1-3, the full variable domain is EPEVTQTPSHQVTQMGQEVILRCVPISNHLYFYWYRQILGQKVEFLVSFYNNEISEKSEIFDDQFSVERPDGSNFTLKIRSTKLEDSAMYFCASSPGPSGNTIYFGEGSWLTVV.

The CDR3 DNA follows: TGTGCCAGCAGCCTTTCGGACAGGGACTCTGAAGCTTTCTTT. This encodes CASSLSDRDSEAFF. The chain carries TRBV3-1 (or the pseudogene TRBV3-2) and TRBJ1-1; 8 bases line up with TRBD1. The CDR3 totals 14 residues. V gave up 4 bases and J gave up 6 bases; unmatched junction bases: 7. In germline, CDR1 is LGHDT, CDR2 YNNKEL (reference sequence).

The gene calls are TRBV5-6 and TRBJ1-5; D possibly corresponds to TRBD1 (6 bases). V was clipped by 4 bases and J by 5 bases, with 13 bases between them. The CDR3 runs 14 residues. Germline loops: CDR1 SGHDT, CDR2 YYEEEE. CDR3 region: CASSRGGGYQPQHF. In DNA form, the CDR3 reads TGTGCCAGCAGCCGAGGAGGGGGATATCAGCCCCAGCATTTT. The whole variable domain, filled in from reference TRBV5-6 and TRBJ1-5, reads DAGVTQSPTHLIKTRGQQVTLRCSPKSGHDTVSWYQQALGQGPQFIFQYYEEEERQRGNFPDRFSGHQFPNYSSELNVNALLLGDSALYLCASSRGGGYQPQHFGDGTRLSIL.

The chain couples TRBV6-5 to TRBJ2-2; no definite D call. V lost 0 bases to trimming and J lost 6 bases, with 5 bases between them. Germline V gene lookup returns CDR1 MNHEY and CDR2 SVGAGI. The CDR3 is made up of 13 amino acids. CDR3 in DNA: TGTGCCAGCAGTTACTCGACTCCCGGGGAGCTGTTTTTT. Translation gives CASSYSTPGELFF.

This rearrangement joins TRBV27 to TRBJ2-7, with 9 bases identical to TRBD1. CDR3 size: 16 residues. From germline, CDR1 is MNHEY and CDR2 SMNVEV (reference sequence). V was pared by 5 bases and J by 0 bases, with 8 bases of the junction left unmatched. CDR3 DNA sequence: TGTGCCAGCAGTGTACGTCCGGGACAGGGCTCCTACGAGCAGTACTTC. This gives the protein CASSVRPGQGSYEQYF.

The gene calls are TRBV11-2 and TRBJ2-1; TRBD2 matches 11 bases. The CDR3 is 16 residues long. V was clipped by 2 bases and J by 4 bases; unmatched bases: 4. CDR1 and CDR2 (germline): SGHAT, FQNNGV. The CDR3 here is CASSLLLAGGYNEQFF. The CDR3 region has the DNA TGTGCCAGCAGCTTACTCCTAGCGGGAGGATACAATGAGCAGTTCTTC.

The rearrangement uses TRBV6-1 and TRBJ2-2; maybe TRBD2 (6 bases). The CDR3 extends over 15 amino acids. V was shortened by 2 bases and J by 10 bases, with 17 bases between the two germline ends. Germline CDR1 is MNHNS and CDR2 is SASEGT. The CDR3 DNA follows: TGTGCCAGCAGTGAAAAAGCGGGCCGAGGAACGGAGCTGTTTTTT. Protein sequence: CASSEKAGRGTELFF.

The chain has TRBV7-2 and TRBJ2-7; 8 nucleotides agree with TRBD2. This CDR3 is 15 amino acids long. The V gene end was trimmed by 4 bases and the J gene end by 3 bases; junction bases not matched to a gene: 8. Germline loops: CDR1 SGHTA, CDR2 FQGNSA. The CDR3 DNA reads as TGTGCCAGCAGCTATACGGGGGGGCCCGACTACGAGCAGTACTTC. Amino acids: CASSYTGGPDYEQYF. Looking up the rest from reference TRBV7-2 and TRBJ2-7 gives the full variable domain: GAGVSQSPSNKVTEKGKDVELRCDPISGHTALYWYRQSLGQGLEFLIYFQGNSAPDKSGLPSDRFSAERTGGSVSTLTIQRTQQEDSAVYLCASSYTGGPDYEQYFGPGTRLTVT.

This clone was observed a single time. The chain recombines TRBV11-2 with TRBJ1-1; D not resolved. The CDR3 contains 15 residues. Germline-derived CDR1 and CDR2 are SGHAT and FQNNGV. V was clipped by 3 bases and J by 3 bases, with 14 bases between them. The CDR3 DNA sequence: TGTGCCAGCAGCTTGCGAGGTTTGGTATACACTGAAGCTTTCTTT. It codes for CASSLRGLVYTEAFF.

The J gene is TRBJ2-1, the V gene TRBV9, with D possibly matching TRBD2 (6 bases). The CDR3 totals 14 residues. V gave up 1 base and J gave up 7 bases, with 12 bases separating them. From germline, CDR1 is SGDLS and CDR2 YYNGEE. Here the CDR3 DNA reads TGTGCCAGCAGCGTAAGGTGGGAGGTTAATGAGCAGTTCTTC. This sequence encodes CASSVRWEVNEQFF. The full variable domain, rest sourced from reference TRBV9 and TRBJ2-1, is DSGVTQTPKHLITATGQRVTLRCSPRSGDLSVYWYQQSLDQGLQFLIQYYNGEERAKGNILERFSAQQFPDLHSELNLSSLELGDSALYFCASSVRWEVNEQFFGPGTRLTVL.